Reported below is one T cell receptor (beta chain). Its target is unknown. This entry belongs to a study of identifying expanded T cells in peripheral blood. General study points: Over two and four weeks, about 15 and 18 clones changed, versus roughly 1.1 between replicates. Clone count variance between roughly two-week samples rose with total template count.

The germline gives CDR1 SGHVS, CDR2 FQNEAQ. V was cut by 1 base and J by 3 bases, with 16 bases left in between. This CDR3 has 17 amino acids. Collection occurred without any documented infections or immune events in donors. Only in-frame clones appear in the TCRdb table, and some are missing; sequencing was by immunoSEQ multiplex PCR. The sample lists 100,000 to 150,000 clones, about four fifths seen once, with 3% to 3.5% in the top ten. The source material was blood. The receptor's source is a person aged 18 to 75 in good health. This chain links TRBV7-8 with TRBJ1-3; maybe TRBD1 (5 bases). The CDR3 DNA sequence: TGTGCCAGCAGCTTAGTTACGGGTGTGGGGGATGGAAACACCATATATTTT. Protein sequence: CASSLVTGVGDGNTIYF.